Reported below is one T cell receptor (beta chain). The antigen it binds to is not known. No much larger clonotype is one base removed from it; base qualities were not supplied. The record originates from a study of CD8 T cell repertoires and HIV-1 epitope variants (dated by TCRdb to 2020 to 2022). About the full investigation: In separate culture wells, T cells were stimulated with each of twenty-five peptides that represented autologous and known Gag and Nef epitope variants. The control conditions were a CMV, EBV and flu peptide pool, the Ebola AY9 epitope as a negative control, and a well with no peptide. Three Gag epitope families and Nef HW9 and YT9 were included among the tested epitopes. T cells were enriched with the EasySep Human T Cell Enrichment Kit and co-cultured with equal numbers of autologous T cell-negative cells as antigen-presenting cells. Cultures were maintained for 9 to 11 days in IMDM with gentamicin, and half-media changes adding IL-2, IL-7 and IL-15 were performed on days 3 and 7. A 1M T cell aliquot was kept as an uncultured baseline condition, separate from the roughly 90 T cell cultures. Running each culture condition in triplicate, except for one peptide done in duplicate, gave a total of approximately 90 T cell cultures. What the authors observed across the whole study: The assay identified only TCR beta chains and indicated proliferation in response to antigen, without indicating T cell function or cytokine profile. Four to six clonotypes recognized the Nef KF9 family and one clonotype recognized the HW9 family, while no responses were seen to the TAALDMSHF plasma variant. Fewer than ten antigen-specific TCR beta clonotypes were identified, of which more than five appeared to be cross-reactive for autologous or known escape epitope variants.

The EasySep Human CD8+ T Cell Enrichment Kit was used on day 10 to isolate CD8+ T cells from every culture. V lost 5 bases and J lost 3 bases, and the count of bases not matched to a germline gene is 4. From its cysteine to its phenylalanine, the CDR3 spans 15 amino acids. CDR3 DNA only is kept here, 45 bases in frame from base 1. CDR1 SGHAT and CDR2 FQNNGV were looked up in the germline V gene. TCR beta CDR3 regions were sequenced at survey depth on the immunoSEQ platform. The QIAamp DNA micro kit was used to extract genomic DNA from every cultured and uncultured CD8+ T cell population. Processing in the source paper ran as follows. Samples with fewer than 5,000 productive reads were excluded, which removed about 7% of the roughly 80 HIV peptide-stimulated cultures. A MANAFEST web app trimmed sequences to CDR3 and removed nonproductive sequences, CDR3s under 5 amino acids, and those not starting C or ending F/W. Antigen-specific clonotypes had to expand in at least 2 of 3 replicates versus no-peptide control at FDR 0.01, only within one epitope family. Specific clonotypes also needed at least fivefold higher frequency than in wells stimulated with peptides from other epitope families. TCRdb retrieved this table from immuneACCESS and kept in-frame rearrangements only. Not all clones are present; in checked studies, unresolved V genes account for under half, and no reason is known for the remainder. That table gives V, J and clone size, and the DNA gave D and trimming. This sample comprises 5,500 to 6,000 clones, 64% of them detected only once. The ten most abundant clones make up 44% of the sample.

The receptor's source is a male donor with HIV. The chain is encoded by TRBV11-2 joined to TRBJ2-7, and TRBD2 aligns with 13 junction nucleotides. The sequencing input was cultured CD8+ T cells derived from PBMCs. The nucleotide sequence reads TGTGCCAGCAGCCCCAGGACTAGCGGGAGCTACGAGCAGTACTTC. This gives the protein CASSPRTSGSYEQYF.